These T cell receptor beta chains were read from a single sample in a study of human CD8 memory T cell subsets. Using the 5' RACE reads, TCRdb records one entry per CDR3 protein without DNA. The listing records 4,500 to 6,000 distinct CDR3 sequences. Sequenced material: CD8+ T cells from PBMCs. These receptors all come from a human donor in good health. Each CDR3 is given with its conserved first and last residue. Each record gives: CDR3 protein, J gene, V gene, clone size. A clone size is listed for some rows: how often the clone was seen (once, few, many), or a class if it is expanded.

CDR3aa: CASSPRLHSNQPQHF; j_gene: TRBJ1-5; v_gene: TRBV4-3; abundance: NA
CDR3aa: CASSPATSTEDTGELFF; j_gene: TRBJ2-2; v_gene: TRBV4-2; abundance: NA
CDR3aa: CASSFVYTSTDTQYF; j_gene: TRBJ2-3; v_gene: TRBV4-3; abundance: NA
CDR3aa: CASSLELAGSTDTQYF; j_gene: TRBJ2-3; v_gene: TRBV5-6; abundance: medium-sized
CDR3aa: CASSFGTGGTYEQYF; j_gene: TRBJ2-7; v_gene: TRBV7-7; abundance: medium-sized
CDR3aa: CASSFLVQGGTEAFF; j_gene: TRBJ1-1; v_gene: TRBV7-9; abundance: NA
CDR3aa: CASSQGEADYYEQYF; j_gene: TRBJ2-7; v_gene: TRBV3-1; abundance: medium-sized
CDR3aa: CSAGVRFTDTQYF; j_gene: TRBJ2-3; v_gene: TRBV20-1; abundance: NA
CDR3aa: CASSLAPTTRLNTEAFF; j_gene: TRBJ1-1; v_gene: TRBV12-3/TRBV12-4; abundance: NA
CDR3aa: CSVDPGGPSNYGYTF; j_gene: TRBJ1-2; v_gene: TRBV29-1; abundance: NA
CDR3aa: CASSLLAGGDEQFF; j_gene: TRBJ2-1; v_gene: TRBV4-2; abundance: NA
CDR3aa: CASSPRGQDTQYF; j_gene: TRBJ2-3; v_gene: TRBV14; abundance: NA
CDR3aa: CASSQEGPLTEAFF; j_gene: TRBJ1-1; v_gene: TRBV4-1; abundance: medium-sized
CDR3aa: CSVRDRDTYEQYF; j_gene: TRBJ2-7; v_gene: TRBV29-1; abundance: NA
CDR3aa: CSVEKGKAVYDNEQFF; j_gene: TRBJ2-1; v_gene: TRBV29-1; abundance: NA
CDR3aa: CASMWGRNEQFF; j_gene: TRBJ2-1; v_gene: TRBV28; abundance: NA